This T cell receptor beta chain originates from a study of patients and donors after allogeneic stem cell transplantation. This clonotype was counted between two and nine times. The germline V and J ends were trimmed by 4 bases and 1 base, with 13 bases remaining between them. This CDR3 contains 15 residues. CDR1 is LGHNA, CDR2 YNFKEQ, per germline. TCRdb fed the RT-PCR reads into MiXCR, producing one record per CDR3 protein. This sample has some 880,000 distinct CDR3 sequences; about a sixth occur once, and the top ten carry around 6%. Material for sequencing was blood, either unsorted or a sorted T cell fraction (not recorded which). This chain uses TRBV4-2 with TRBJ1-1, with D perhaps TRBD1 (5 bases). The sequence was collected from a human donor who was either an allogeneic HSCT recipient or a stem cell or donor lymphocyte infusion donor (not recorded which). It is not recorded whose cells these are; they may come from a transplant donor. This chain's CDR3 is CASSPEAGRNTEAFF. The DNA for the CDR3 is TGTGCCAGCAGCCCAGAGGCAGGGCGGAACACTGAAGCTTTCTTT.